The rows below give T cell receptor beta chains drawn from one sample of a study of T-cell memory formation after mild COVID-19. MiXCR was run by TCRdb on the 5' RACE reads, yielding one entry per CDR3 protein. The table lists hundreds of thousands of distinct CDR3 sequences, about 23% of them singletons. The specimen was PBMCs or a T cell subset sorted from them (not recorded which). These receptors were obtained from an adult woman who had mild COVID-19 (a few samples of this study predate the infection). Cell type and time point are not known. Both conserved end residues are part of each CDR3. A D gene is named only where the DNA matches it firmly. Only some rows state a clone size, as once, few, many or a class for expanded clones.

clone_size: few
v_call: TRBV25-1
d_call: NA
j_call: TRBJ2-1
cdr3_aa: CASSDSDLNEQFF
cdr3_nt: TGTGCCAGCAGTGATTCGGACCTAAATGAGCAGTTCTTC

clone_size: NA
v_call: TRBV7-9
d_call: NA
j_call: TRBJ2-5
cdr3_aa: CASSFNRGSEETQYF
cdr3_nt: TGTGCCAGCAGCTTCAACCGGGGCTCCGAAGAGACCCAGTACTTC

clone_size: NA
v_call: TRBV20-1
d_call: NA
j_call: TRBJ2-3
cdr3_aa: CSARSGISSTDTQYF
cdr3_nt: TGCAGTGCTAGGTCCGGGATTTCTAGCACAGATACGCAGTATTTT

clone_size: NA
v_call: TRBV12-3/TRBV12-4
d_call: NA
j_call: TRBJ2-3
cdr3_aa: CASDYSSTDTQYF
cdr3_nt: TGTGCCAGCGATTACTCTAGCACAGATACGCAGTATTTT

clone_size: NA
v_call: TRBV12-3/TRBV12-4
d_call: NA
j_call: TRBJ1-1
cdr3_aa: CASSRGLDNPEAFF
cdr3_nt: TGTGCCAGCAGCCGGGGGTTGGATAACCCTGAAGCTTTCTTT

clone_size: few
v_call: TRBV29-1
d_call: TRBD1
j_call: TRBJ1-2
cdr3_aa: CSVPPQGFHGYTF
cdr3_nt: TGCAGCGTGCCCCCACAGGGGTTCCATGGCTACACCTTC

clone_size: NA
v_call: TRBV7-9
d_call: NA
j_call: TRBJ2-5
cdr3_aa: CASSLPSGFQETQYF
cdr3_nt: TGTGCCAGCAGCTTACCTTCGGGGTTTCAAGAGACCCAGTACTTC

clone_size: NA
v_call: TRBV6-4
d_call: NA
j_call: TRBJ2-3
cdr3_aa: CASSDSMLTDTQYF
cdr3_nt: TGTGCCAGCAGTGACTCGATGCTGACAGATACGCAGTATTTT

clone_size: NA
v_call: TRBV20-1
d_call: TRBD1
j_call: TRBJ2-7
cdr3_aa: CSAPNRGDEQYF
cdr3_nt: TGCAGTGCGCCTAACAGGGGTGACGAGCAGTACTTC

clone_size: NA
v_call: TRBV5-1
d_call: TRBD1
j_call: TRBJ1-1
cdr3_aa: CASKTETGASEAFF
cdr3_nt: TGCGCCAGCAAAACGGAGACAGGGGCTTCTGAAGCTTTCTTT

clone_size: NA
v_call: TRBV7-8
d_call: NA
j_call: TRBJ2-3
cdr3_aa: CASSPRQIFTDTQYF
cdr3_nt: TGTGCCAGCAGCCCGCGGCAGATTTTCACAGATACGCAGTATTTT

clone_size: NA
v_call: TRBV25-1
d_call: TRBD1
j_call: TRBJ2-4
cdr3_aa: CASIPGQGFDWGKNIQYF
cdr3_nt: TGTGCCAGCATACCCGGACAGGGGTTTGATTGGGGCAAAAACATTCAGTACTTC

clone_size: NA
v_call: TRBV24-1
d_call: TRBD1
j_call: TRBJ2-3
cdr3_aa: CATSPGTGVPDTQYF
cdr3_nt: TGTGCCACCAGCCCCGGGACAGGGGTCCCAGATACGCAGTATTTT

clone_size: NA
v_call: TRBV10-3
d_call: TRBD2
j_call: TRBJ2-7
cdr3_aa: CAISESVAGGLYEQYF
cdr3_nt: TGTGCCATCAGTGAGTCGGTAGCGGGAGGGCTATACGAGCAGTACTTC

clone_size: NA
v_call: TRBV20-1
d_call: NA
j_call: TRBJ2-5
cdr3_aa: CSARVRDTRWTQYF
cdr3_nt: TGCAGTGCTAGAGTCCGGGACACCAGATGGACCCAGTACTTC

clone_size: few
v_call: TRBV9
d_call: NA
j_call: TRBJ2-3
cdr3_aa: CASSVAFVADTQYF
cdr3_nt: TGTGCCAGCAGCGTAGCGTTTGTCGCAGATACGCAGTATTTT

clone_size: NA
v_call: TRBV18
d_call: NA
j_call: TRBJ2-5
cdr3_aa: CASSPRAETQYF
cdr3_nt: TGTGCCAGCTCACCACGGGCGGAGACCCAGTACTTC

clone_size: NA
v_call: TRBV6-5
d_call: NA
j_call: TRBJ2-7
cdr3_aa: CASSYALGEQYF
cdr3_nt: TGTGCCAGCAGTTACGCCCTCGGCGAGCAGTACTTC

clone_size: NA
v_call: TRBV5-1
d_call: TRBD1
j_call: TRBJ1-2
cdr3_aa: CASSLGQGAYGYTF
cdr3_nt: TGCGCCAGCAGCTTGGGACAGGGGGCCTATGGCTACACCTTC

clone_size: NA
v_call: TRBV5-1
d_call: NA
j_call: TRBJ1-4
cdr3_aa: CASSRDRGEKLFF
cdr3_nt: TGCGCCAGCAGCCGGGACCGTGGAGAAAAACTGTTTTTT

clone_size: NA
v_call: TRBV6-5
d_call: TRBD1
j_call: TRBJ2-3
cdr3_aa: CASSYPPSPGQGDTQYF
cdr3_nt: TGTGCCAGCAGTTACCCACCATCGCCGGGACAGGGAGATACGCAGTATTTT

clone_size: NA
v_call: TRBV24-1
d_call: TRBD1
j_call: TRBJ2-1
cdr3_aa: CATSDFNSGTGDPNEQFF
cdr3_nt: TGTGCCACCAGTGATTTTAACTCCGGGACAGGGGACCCCAATGAGCAGTTCTTC

clone_size: NA
v_call: TRBV3-1
d_call: TRBD2
j_call: TRBJ2-4
cdr3_aa: CASSQEAGLAKNIQYF
cdr3_nt: TGTGCCAGCAGCCAAGAAGCGGGGTTAGCCAAAAACATTCAGTACTTC

clone_size: few
v_call: TRBV6-5
d_call: TRBD1
j_call: TRBJ2-7
cdr3_aa: CASSWDRESYEQYF
cdr3_nt: TGTGCCAGCAGTTGGGACAGGGAGTCCTACGAGCAGTACTTC

clone_size: NA
v_call: TRBV20-1
d_call: NA
j_call: TRBJ1-2
cdr3_aa: CSARDRIGYTF
cdr3_nt: TGCAGTGCTAGAGACCGGATTGGCTACACCTTC

clone_size: few
v_call: TRBV12-3/TRBV12-4
d_call: NA
j_call: TRBJ1-1
cdr3_aa: CASSPRAANTEAFF
cdr3_nt: TGTGCCAGCAGTCCCCGGGCAGCGAACACTGAAGCTTTCTTT

clone_size: few
v_call: TRBV20-1
d_call: TRBD2
j_call: TRBJ2-1
cdr3_aa: CSAGLAGGSEQFF
cdr3_nt: TGCAGTGCTGGGCTAGCGGGAGGCAGTGAGCAGTTCTTC